The text below deals with one TCR beta chain. The data were taken from a study of a mutant IDH1 vaccine in newly diagnosed glioma. Study in general: Patients got radiotherapy, temozolomide, or both beforehand, and most got both.

This CDR3 comprises 14 residues. Germline V gene data show CDR1 as MNHNS and CDR2 as SASEGT. Trimming took off 1 base at V and 8 bases at J, with 14 bases between the two ends. The sample's time point: baseline, week 1 (first vaccination visit). Treatment denoted: pre-vaccination baseline after standard-of-care therapy. Data came from immunoSEQ multiplex PCR; TCRdb stores just in-frame clones and leaves some out. Here the sample spans about 38,000 clones, about 78% being singletons. This receptor was obtained from a man aged 35 to 55 with glioma. Some clones in this sample may be carry-over from other donors' samples. The sequenced sample was PBMCs, obtained from a glioma patient treated with radiotherapy, temozolomide or both. The chain carries TRBV6-1 and TRBJ1-2; D possibly corresponds to TRBD1 (5 bases). The CDR3 sequence: CASSEDSRNRGYTF. CDR3 nucleotides: TGTGCCAGCAGTGAAGACAGCAGAAACAGGGGCTACACCTTC.